This TCR beta chain was sequenced for a study of T cells after posttransplantation cyclophosphamide. Treatment was busulfan-fludarabine conditioning, a marrow graft, and cyclophosphamide on days +3 and +4. Germline V CDR1 and CDR2: SGHRS, YFSETQ. Trimming took off 7 bases at V and 2 bases at J, with 14 bases between the two ends. The CDR3 is 14 amino acids. Only in-frame clones appear in the TCRdb table, and some are missing; sequencing was by immunoSEQ multiplex PCR. In the table there are over 9,000 clones, roughly 80% of which are singletons. This chain connects TRBV5-1 to TRBJ2-3; TRBD2 might be the D (5 bases). The TCR was taken from a female patient aged 50-59 years who received an allogeneic stem cell transplant from a related donor, was CMV-positive, and had no GVHD. The graft donor may have contributed some T cells. The input for sequencing was PBMCs, taken after allogeneic stem cell transplant with posttransplant cyclophosphamide. CDR3 nucleotide sequence: TGCGCCAGCTATAGCGTGGCGGACACAGATACGCAGTATTTT. Translation: CASYSVADTDTQYF.